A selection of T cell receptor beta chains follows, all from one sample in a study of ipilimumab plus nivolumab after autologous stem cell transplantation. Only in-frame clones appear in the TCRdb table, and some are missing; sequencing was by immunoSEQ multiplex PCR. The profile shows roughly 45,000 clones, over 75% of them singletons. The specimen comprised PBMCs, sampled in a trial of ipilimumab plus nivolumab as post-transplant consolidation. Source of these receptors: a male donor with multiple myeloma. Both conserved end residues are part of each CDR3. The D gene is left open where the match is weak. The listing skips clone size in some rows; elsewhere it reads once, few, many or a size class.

TGTGCCAAACCCGGGACAGCGAACTCTGGGGCCAACGTCCTGACTTTC | CAKPGTANSGANVLTF | TRBV7-9 | TRBD1 | TRBJ2-6 | -
TGTGCCAGCAGTAGCCCAGGGGGAAGCATGAACACTGAAGCTTTCTTT | CASSSPGGSMNTEAFF | TRBV28 | TRBD1 | TRBJ1-1 | once
TGTGCCAGCAGCCTAAAGGGACTAGCGGGGTATACGCAGTATTTT | CASSLKGLAGYTQYF | TRBV5-6 | TRBD2 | TRBJ2-3 | once
TGCGCCAGCAGCTTGGAACAGAACACTGAAGCTTTCTTT | CASSLEQNTEAFF | TRBV5-1 | - | TRBJ1-1 | -
TGTGCCAGCAGCTTAACCCGGACAGGGAGGGAGACCCAGTACTTC | CASSLTRTGRETQYF | TRBV7-8 | TRBD1 | TRBJ2-5 | -
TGTGCCAGTAGTGCCGACAGAGACTCCTATAATTCACCCCTCCACTTT | CASSADRDSYNSPLHF | TRBV19 | - | TRBJ1-6 | once
TGTGCCAGCAGCTTAATGCAGCCCGCCCCTAACTATGGCTACACCTTC | CASSLMQPAPNYGYTF | TRBV7-9 | - | TRBJ1-2 | -
TGTGCCAGTAGTCCAAGGACAGGGCTCTACACTGAAGCTTTCTTT | CASSPRTGLYTEAFF | TRBV19 | TRBD1 | TRBJ1-1 | -
TGTGCCAGCAGCCCCTTGGGACTCGGAAATCAGCCCCAGCATTTT | CASSPLGLGNQPQHF | TRBV4-2 | - | TRBJ1-5 | -
TGTGCCAGCAGCGAGCAGGGCGGCACAGATACGCAGTATTTT | CASSEQGGTDTQYF | TRBV7-9 | - | TRBJ2-3 | -
TGTGCCAGCAGCGTTCGGGGGGGCCCAGGTGAGCAGTTCTTC | CASSVRGGPGEQFF | TRBV7-2 | TRBD2 | TRBJ2-1 | -
TGTGCCAGCAGTGTCGGACGGGTCCATATCTATGGCTACACCTTC | CASSVGRVHIYGYTF | TRBV6-1 | - | TRBJ1-2 | -
TGTGCCAGCTCACCGGGGCCAGTGATTACCTACGAGCAGTACTTC | CASSPGPVITYEQYF | TRBV18 | - | TRBJ2-7 | -
TGTGCCAGCAGTTTATCACAGGGGAGTCGAGAAAAACTGTTTTTT | CASSLSQGSREKLFF | TRBV28 | TRBD1 | TRBJ1-4 | -
TGTGCCATCGGACAGGAGGACAATGAGCAGTTCTTC | CAIGQEDNEQFF | TRBV10-3 | TRBD1 | TRBJ2-1 | -
TGTGCCACCAAAGATCGCGGGCATGCCGGGTTAGGTGAGCAGTTCTTC | CATKDRGHAGLGEQFF | TRBV19 | - | TRBJ2-1 | -
TGTGCCAGCAGCCAGGGCAAGGGGGCAGCTGGAGATACGCAGTATTTT | CASSQGKGAAGDTQYF | TRBV16 | TRBD1 | TRBJ2-3 | -
TGTGCCAGCATTCCGGGACAGCACTATGGCTACACCTTC | CASIPGQHYGYTF | TRBV6-1 | TRBD1 | TRBJ1-2 | -
TGTGCCAGCAGCCCCGAGATCGGACTTGACACCGGGGAGCTGTTTTTT | CASSPEIGLDTGELFF | TRBV5-8 | - | TRBJ2-2 | -
TGTGCCAGCAGTTCCCCCAGAAACACCATATATTTT | CASSSPRNTIYF | TRBV25-1 | - | TRBJ1-3 | -
TGTGCCATCAGTGAGTCGTATAGGGGGGGAGGAGCTGAAGCTTTCTTT | CAISESYRGGGAEAFF | TRBV10-3 | - | TRBJ1-1 | -
TGTGCCAGTAGTATGGGGCAGGGAGGCTACGAGCAGTACTTC | CASSMGQGGYEQYF | TRBV19 | - | TRBJ2-7 | -
TGTGCCAGCAGCGTAGTGGTAGGAGACACCATATATTTT | CASSVVVGDTIYF | TRBV9 | - | TRBJ1-3 | -
TGTGCCACCTCGGGTAGCGGGAGGGCTGAGCAGTTCTTC | CATSGSGRAEQFF | TRBV19 | TRBD2 | TRBJ2-1 | -
TGCGCCAGCAGCTTGGAATCGGGGGCAGCCGGCTACACCTTC | CASSLESGAAGYTF | TRBV5-1 | - | TRBJ1-2 | -
TGTGCCAGTGACAAAGCCGGGATCAGAACAGATACGCAGTATTTT | CASDKAGIRTDTQYF | TRBV9 | - | TRBJ2-3 | -
TGCGCCAGCAGTGAGGTAATGCGGGGTGAGCAGTTCTTC | CASSEVMRGEQFF | TRBV10-1 | - | TRBJ2-1 | few
TGTGCCAGTAGTATTTTGATGAAGGACAGCTTTACGAGGGGCACCGGGGAGCTGTTTTTT | CASSILMKDSFTRGTGELFF | TRBV19 | - | TRBJ2-2 | -
TGTGCCAGTAGAGTGGTAGCGGGGGGAGATACGCAGTATTTT | CASRVVAGGDTQYF | TRBV19 | TRBD2 | TRBJ2-3 | -
TGTGCCAGCAGCCTAAATATCGAGCAGTACTTC | CASSLNIEQYF | TRBV6-1 | - | TRBJ2-7 | -
TGTGCCAGCTCACCACCTGACGGGGCGCGGGGAAACACCATATATTTT | CASSPPDGARGNTIYF | TRBV18 | - | TRBJ1-3 | -
TGTGCCAGCAGTGGGGGACAGCGGGGGGATTATGGCTACACCTTC | CASSGGQRGDYGYTF | TRBV6-5 | TRBD1 | TRBJ1-2 | -
TGTGCCAGCACCACACATACCATCCGAAATCAGCCCCAGCATTTT | CASTTHTIRNQPQHF | TRBV28 | - | TRBJ1-5 | once
TGTGCCAGCGTCCTCGGGGGGGGCTCCACCGGGGAGCTGTTTTTT | CASVLGGGSTGELFF | TRBV28 | TRBD2 | TRBJ2-2 | -
TGTGCCAGCAGCGTGAGGGCTAGCGGGACACACAATGAGCAGTTCTTC | CASSVRASGTHNEQFF | TRBV7-9 | TRBD2 | TRBJ2-1 | -
TGCGCCAGCAGCTTTATGACAGGGGGAACCGGGGAGCTGTTTTTT | CASSFMTGGTGELFF | TRBV5-1 | TRBD1 | TRBJ2-2 | -
TGTGCCAGCAGCACCCGACTAGCCCACACAGATACGCAGTATTTT | CASSTRLAHTDTQYF | TRBV14 | TRBD2 | TRBJ2-3 | -
TGTGCCAGCAGCCTTGGGGGGTACCCTGGGGCCAACGTCCTGACTTTC | CASSLGGYPGANVLTF | TRBV5-4 | - | TRBJ2-6 | -
TGTGCCAGCAGTTTATTTGGCACAGCCCTCTACGAGCAGTACTTC | CASSLFGTALYEQYF | TRBV28 | - | TRBJ2-7 | -
TGTGCCAGCAGGGATACCGGGACAGGGAAAAAGGGCAATCAGCCCCAGCATTTT | CASRDTGTGKKGNQPQHF | TRBV27 | TRBD1 | TRBJ1-5 | -
TGTGCCAGCAGTCACAGTCGTGACTCGTCTGGGGCCAACGTCCTGACTTTC | CASSHSRDSSGANVLTF | TRBV28 | - | TRBJ2-6 | -
TGCAGCGTTGAAGAGTCCGGGGGCACTGAAGCTTTCTTT | CSVEESGGTEAFF | TRBV29-1 | - | TRBJ1-1 | once
TGTGCTAGTGGTTTGGTAACGGGGACCGTCTCCTACGAGCAGTACTTC | CASGLVTGTVSYEQYF | TRBV12-5 | - | TRBJ2-7 | few
TGTGCCAGCAGTCGTATAACCCACGGGGAGTCACCCCTCCACTTT | CASSRITHGESPLHF | TRBV6-5 | - | TRBJ1-6 | -
TGTGCCTGGAGAGTGAACACTGAAGCTTTCTTT | CAWRVNTEAFF | TRBV30 | - | TRBJ1-1 | -
TGTGCCACGCTTTTCGGACAGGGGGGCTCCTACGAGCAGTACTTC | CATLFGQGGSYEQYF | TRBV6-1 | TRBD1 | TRBJ2-7 | -
TGCGCCAGCAGCTTCCAAGGGGGGCCACAAGAGACCCAGTACTTC | CASSFQGGPQETQYF | TRBV5-1 | - | TRBJ2-5 | -
TGTGCCAGCAGCAGGCCGGAGGAAAAACTGTTTTTT | CASSRPEEKLFF | TRBV7-9 | - | TRBJ1-4 | -
TGTGCCTTTGGGGCCTCCTCTGGGGCCAACGTCCTGACTTTC | CAFGASSGANVLTF | TRBV30 | - | TRBJ2-6 | -
TGTGCCAGCAGCTTAGGGCTGGGCAATGAGCAGTTCTTC | CASSLGLGNEQFF | TRBV11-2 | - | TRBJ2-1 | once
TGTGCCAGTAGTGGGGCGGAGGCGATGGACAATGAGCAGTTCTTC | CASSGAEAMDNEQFF | TRBV19 | - | TRBJ2-1 | few
TGCGCCAGCAGCCCAATCCCTGGAAACACCATATATTTT | CASSPIPGNTIYF | TRBV5-1 | - | TRBJ1-3 | -
TGTGCCAGCAGCCATTGGGGAGGTCAGCACGAGCAGTACTTC | CASSHWGGQHEQYF | TRBV14 | - | TRBJ2-7 | -
TGTGCCATCAGTGAGTCGGTGGCGGACTTCACCGGGGAGCTGTTTTTT | CAISESVADFTGELFF | TRBV10-3 | - | TRBJ2-2 | once